This TCR beta chain was obtained from a study of T cells in Graves' hyperthyroidism and ophthalmopathy. This clonotype turned up a few times. The source material, RNA transcripts, was used to amplify TCR beta CDR3 regions. Primed by the HTBI set, a first-round RT-PCR was run on the TCR CDR3. Using its own MiXCR run on the multiplex PCR reads, TCRdb lists one record per CDR3 protein. Among under 550,000 distinct CDR3 sequences listed, nearly 20% were seen once. V lost 7 bases to trimming and J lost 0 bases, with 9 bases between them. This CDR3 is 13 amino acids long. The sequenced sample consisted of blood. The TCR was taken from a middle-aged man with Graves' ophthalmopathy. This chain uses TRBV12-3 or TRBV12-4 with TRBJ1-1; D gene ambiguous. CDR3 bases: TGTGCCAGCATCGAGCGGATGAACACTGAAGCTTTCTTT. Amino acid sequence: CASIERMNTEAFF.